This passage covers 9 T cell receptor beta chains from one sample sequenced in a study of neurological immune-mediated disorders. TCRdb processed the 5' RACE reads anew with MiXCR; each CDR3 protein has one entry. The sample contains roughly 80,000 distinct CDR3 sequences, over 4.5% of which appear only once. The time point here: longitudinal time-point 2. Specimen: PBMCs. The receptors come from a woman aged 55-70 years with multiple sclerosis.

For this clonotype: This may come from a read error, since a much larger clone is one base off. The genes are TRBV7-9 and TRBJ1-4; 9 nucleotides line up with TRBD1. The germline V gene has CDR1 SEHNR and CDR2 FQNEAQ (reference sequence). The CDR3 contains 14 residues. Unmatched junction bases numbered 5, after V lost 6 bases and J lost 6 bases. The CDR3 coding sequence is TGTGCCAGCAGGACCTGGACAGGGGATGAAAAACTGTTTTTT. As protein: CASRTWTGDEKLFF. The whole variable domain, remainder taken from reference TRBV7-9 and TRBJ1-4, is DTGVSQNPRHKITKRGQNVTFRCDPISEHNRLYWYRQTLGQGPEFLTYFQNEAQLEKSRLLSDRFSAERPKGSFSTLEIQRTEQGDSAMYLCASRTWTGDEKLFFGSGTQLSVL.

This clonotype was recorded many times. This chain uses TRBV7-8 with TRBJ2-7; tentatively, D is TRBD1 or TRBD2 (5 bases each). Trimming removed 5 bases at V and 2 bases at J, with 16 bases between. The CDR3 runs 15 residues. The germline CDR1 and CDR2 sequences are SGHVS and FQNEAQ. The CDR3 DNA reads as TGTGCCAGCAGCCGCGGCGGGCAGGGAACCTACGAGCAGTACTTC. Translation: CASSRGGQGTYEQYF.

This clonotype was picked up many times. V is TRBV6-5 and J is TRBJ1-5; D is ambiguous. V shed 4 bases and J shed 2 bases, with 12 bases lying between them. The germline V gene has CDR1 MNHEY and CDR2 SVGAGI. CDR3 length: 15 amino acids. The CDR3 is CASSWKPEGNQPQHF. The CDR3 DNA follows: TGTGCCAGCAGTTGGAAACCGGAGGGCAATCAGCCCCAGCATTTT.

This clonotype was picked up a small number of times. V gene TRBV5-1 combines with J gene TRBJ2-3; 8 positions match TRBD1. V dropped 4 bases and J dropped 2; count of bases not matched to a gene: 6. Germline CDR1 SGHRS, CDR2 YFSETQ. The CDR3 totals 15 residues. The CDR3 DNA sequence: TGCGCCAGCAGCCAGGGGGCGAGATCCACAGATACGCAGTATTTT. This codes for CASSQGARSTDTQYF.

This clonotype was observed at least ten times. This chain connects TRBV6-1 to TRBJ1-1; D is undetermined. The CDR3 covers 13 residues. Per the germline V gene, CDR1 is MNHNS and CDR2 is SASEGT. The V gene lost 7 bases and the J gene lost 5 bases, with 14 bases spanning the gap. The CDR3 sequence: CASKYATWTEAFF. The CDR3 DNA reads as TGTGCCAGCAAGTACGCGACTTGGACTGAAGCTTTCTTT.

This clonotype was observed many times. The chain couples TRBV5-1 to TRBJ2-7, with TRBD2 identical over 9 bases. V lost 4 bases to trimming and J lost 2 bases; unmatched junction nucleotides: 7. The CDR3 length is 15 residues. Germline loops: CDR1 SGHRS, CDR2 YFSETQ. The CDR3 reads CASSEAGGFPYEQYF. CDR3 coding DNA: TGCGCCAGCAGCGAAGCGGGGGGCTTCCCCTACGAGCAGTACTTC.

The J gene is TRBJ1-1, the V gene TRBV30; D might be TRBD1 (5 bases). The CDR3 loop spans 12 amino acids. V gave up 6 bases and J gave up 1 base, with 9 bases separating them. From germline, CDR1 is GTSNPN and CDR2 SVGIG (reference sequence). CDR3 DNA: TGTGCCTGCCCACAGGAGAACACTGAAGCTTTCTTT. This codes for CACPQENTEAFF.

There are many counts of this clonotype. This chain joins TRBV5-1 and TRBJ1-5; maybe TRBD1 (6 bases). V was shortened by 0 bases and J by 5 bases, with 15 bases between the two germline ends. Germline assignment: CDR1 SGHRS and CDR2 YFSETQ. This CDR3 comprises 16 residues. CDR3 DNA: TGCGCCAGCAGCTTGGCCCCAGGGGCCAACTATCAGCCCCAGCATTTT. This codes for CASSLAPGANYQPQHF. Filled out from reference TRBV5-1 and TRBJ1-5, the complete variable domain reads KAGVTQTPRYLIKTRGQQVTLSCSPISGHRSVSWYQQTPGQGLQFLFEYFSETQRNKGNFPGRFSGRQFSNSRSEMNVSTLELGDSALYLCASSLAPGANYQPQHFGDGTRLSIL.

This clonotype was found many times. The rearrangement links TRBV15 to TRBJ2-7, with a weak D call TRBD1 (5 bases). The CDR3 covers 15 residues. V gave up 1 base and J gave up 2 bases, with 12 bases separating them. Germline V gene sequence: CDR1 LNHNV, CDR2 YYDKDF (reference sequence). The CDR3 here is CATSRVGGRAYEQYF. CDR3 sequence (DNA): TGTGCCACCAGCAGAGTAGGTGGCAGGGCCTACGAGCAGTACTTC. Complete variable domain (other parts from reference TRBV15 and TRBJ2-7): DAMVIQNPRYQVTQFGKPVTLSCSQTLNHNVMYWYQQKSSQAPKLLFHYYDKDFNNEADTPDNFQSRRPNTSFCFLDIRSPGLGDTAMYLCATSRVGGRAYEQYFGPGTRLTVT.